These 23 T cell receptor beta chains originate from one sample sequenced in a study of blood T cell repertoires in COVID-19. The assay was immunoSEQ multiplex PCR, and TCRdb's table has in-frame clones only and misses some. The data hold under 85,000 clones, with roughly three quarters observed a single time. The sample was peripheral blood. Receptor source: a man older than 75 with acute or convalescent COVID-19.

This chain connects TRBV28 to TRBJ2-1; 12 nucleotides agree with TRBD2. The CDR3 loop spans 16 amino acids. Trimming took 8 bases from V and 7 from J; bases not matched to a gene: 12. Germline V gene lookup returns CDR1 MDHEN and CDR2 SYDVKM. The CDR3 DNA follows: TGTGCCAGCGGAGACACTAGCGGGAGGTTAAGGAATGAGCAGTTCTTC. This gives the protein CASGDTSGRLRNEQFF.

V and J are TRBV2 and TRBJ1-5; D perhaps matches TRBD1 (6 bases). The CDR3 extends over 17 amino acids. Deletions cut 6 bases from V and 0 bases from J, with 18 bases between. Germline CDR1 is SNHLY and CDR2 is FYNNEI. Here the CDR3 reads CASRGAGSRYSNQPQHF. The CDR3 DNA reads as TGTGCCAGCAGGGGGGCAGGGAGCCGCTATAGCAATCAGCCCCAGCATTTT. The complete variable domain, with remaining parts taken from reference TRBV2 and TRBJ1-5, reads EPEVTQTPSHQVTQMGQEVILRCVPISNHLYFYWYRQILGQKVEFLVSFYNNEISEKSEIFDDQFSVERPDGSNFTLKIRSTKLEDSAMYFCASRGAGSRYSNQPQHFGDGTRLSIL.

The CDR3 coding sequence is TGTGCCAGCTCCCCTAGAGACAGATGGAACACCGGGGAGCTGTTTTTT. Protein: CASSPRDRWNTGELFF. V is TRBV18 and J is TRBJ2-2, with D possibly TRBD1 on 5 matching bases. Germline V gene sequence: CDR1 KGHSH, CDR2 LQKENI. The CDR3 consists of 16 residues. The V gene lost 6 bases and the J gene lost 1 base, with 15 bases spanning the gap. Combining the CDR3 with reference TRBV18 and TRBJ2-2 gives the whole variable domain NAGVMQNPRHLVRRRGQEARLRCSPMKGHSHVYWYRQLPEEGLKFMVYLQKENIIDESGMPKERFSAEFPKEGPSILRIQQVVRGDSAAYFCASSPRDRWNTGELFFGEGSRLTVL.

The chain carries TRBV3-1 (or the pseudogene TRBV3-2) and TRBJ1-1, with D tentatively TRBD1 (5 bases). Germline CDR1 reads LGHDT; CDR2 reads YNNKEL (reference sequence). The V end lost 0 bases, the J end lost 10 bases, and 15 bases lay between the germline ends. The CDR3 has 14 residues. Here the CDR3 reads CASSQDVWGGIAFF. CDR3 sequence (DNA): TGTGCCAGCAGCCAAGACGTTTGGGGGGGGATAGCTTTCTTT.

The chain links TRBV5-1 to TRBJ2-7; D gene unclear. Per germline, CDR1 SGHRS and CDR2 YFSETQ. The V gene lost 0 bases and the J gene lost 5 bases, with 12 bases spanning the gap. The CDR3 loop spans 14 amino acids. The CDR3 spells CASSLGAGTHEQYF. The CDR3 region has the DNA TGCGCCAGCAGCTTGGGGGCAGGTACTCACGAGCAGTACTTC.

The genes are TRBV29-1 and TRBJ2-3; no definite D call. There are 12 residues in the CDR3. CDR1 is SQVTM and CDR2 is ANQGSEA in the germline V gene. Trimming removed 4 bases from V and 0 bases from J, with 5 bases in between. The CDR3 nucleotides read TGCAGCGTTGTCCGGAGCACAGATACGCAGTATTTT. Protein product: CSVVRSTDTQYF.

This clone came up once. The chain carries TRBV5-1 and TRBJ2-5, with D maybe TRBD2 (7 bases). This CDR3 region has 15 residues. Germline CDR1 reads SGHRS; CDR2 reads YFSETQ. V was pared by 2 bases and J by 4 bases, with 15 bases between. For the CDR3, the DNA is TGCGCCAGCAGCTTACAGGGAGGGCTAGGAGAGACCCAGTACTTC. This gives the protein CASSLQGGLGETQYF.

The rearrangement uses TRBV28 and TRBJ2-3; no reliable D call. V was clipped by 7 bases and J by 4 bases, with 15 bases between them. This CDR3 spans 14 amino acids. The V gene's germline CDR1 is MDHEN and CDR2 SYDVKM. CDR3 bases: TGTGCCAGCAACCCCCTCCAGGTCCCAGATACGCAGTATTTT. Its translation is CASNPLQVPDTQYF.

The count of this clone is one. The gene calls are TRBV7-6 and TRBJ2-7, with D possibly matching TRBD1 (5 bases). V was shortened by 5 bases and J by 4 bases, with 21 bases between the two germline ends. The germline V gene encodes CDR1 SGHVS and CDR2 FNYEAQ. This CDR3 comprises 16 residues. CDR3 residues: CASSGLKVAGRYEQYF. CDR3 bases: TGTGCCAGCAGCGGCCTGAAGGTGGCAGGGCGGTACGAGCAGTACTTC.

The chain combines TRBV6-2 or TRBV6-3 with TRBJ2-7; 7 bases match TRBD1. The germline CDR1 and CDR2 sequences are MNHEY and SVGEGT. After removal of 1 base from V and 1 base from J, the junction contained 1 base not matched to a gene. This CDR3 spans 14 amino acids. CDR3 nucleotide sequence: TGTGCCAGCAGTTACTGGGGACAGTCCTACGAGCAGTACTTC. This gives the protein CASSYWGQSYEQYF.

The chain combines TRBV29-1 with TRBJ2-7; 8 bases are shared with TRBD2. Trimming at V came to 6 bases and at J to 3 bases, leaving 7 bases not matched to a gene. Germline V gene data show CDR1 as SQVTM and CDR2 as ANQGSEA. The CDR3 is 13 residues long. CDR3 amino acids: CSVPGGTSYEQYF. The CDR3 nucleotides read TGCAGCGTCCCTGGGGGGACTAGCTACGAGCAGTACTTC.

The chain employs TRBV27 and TRBJ2-5, with D maybe TRBD1 (6 bases). CDR1 and CDR2 from the germline V gene are MNHEY and SMNVEV (reference sequence). V dropped 2 bases and J dropped 7 bases, with 14 bases sitting between them. The CDR3 contains 14 residues. CDR3 region: CASSLEQGAGTQYF. CDR3 nucleotides: TGTGCCAGCAGTTTAGAACAGGGTGCTGGGACCCAGTACTTC.

This clone came up a few times. The chain has TRBV15 and TRBJ1-1; a possible D gene is TRBD1 (5 bases). The CDR3 is made up of 15 amino acids. The germline V gene encodes CDR1 LNHNV and CDR2 YYDKDF (reference sequence). The V gene lost 5 bases and the J gene lost 0 bases, with 13 bases spanning the gap. CDR3 residues: CATSGSQGLNTEAFF. The CDR3 region has the DNA TGTGCCACCAGCGGATCCCAGGGTTTGAACACTGAAGCTTTCTTT.

The chain uses TRBV29-1 and TRBJ2-1; TRBD2 matches at 7 bases. Germline V gives CDR1 SQVTM, CDR2 ANQGSEA. The CDR3 extends over 15 amino acids. J gave up 3 bases and V 4 bases, and 9 bases lay outside the gene matches. The CDR3 DNA is TGCAGCGTTGTTCCCCTAGCGGAGATCTACAATGAGCAGTTCTTC. It encodes CSVVPLAEIYNEQFF.

This clone turned up a few times. The gene calls are TRBV7-9 and TRBJ2-7, with D perhaps TRBD1 (6 bases). CDR3 size: 14 residues. Germline loops: CDR1 SEHNR, CDR2 FQNEAQ (reference sequence). Deletions cut 5 bases from V and 6 bases from J, with 17 bases between. CDR3 in DNA: TGTGCCAGCAGCGGCGTGATGGGGGCTTTCGAGCAGTACTTC. Translation gives CASSGVMGAFEQYF.

The chain is built from TRBV27 and TRBJ1-2, with 7 bases that match TRBD1. The CDR3 sequence is 14 residues long. CDR1 and CDR2 from the germline V gene are MNHEY and SMNVEV (reference sequence). V shed 3 bases, J shed 8 bases, and the junction held 9 bases outside the gene matches. CDR3 loop: CASSFSRGVRGYTF. CDR3 in DNA: TGTGCCAGCAGTTTTAGCAGGGGGGTCCGAGGCTACACCTTC.

The rearrangement joins TRBV30 to TRBJ2-2; 7 bases are a match to TRBD2. The CDR3 runs 16 residues. J was trimmed by 5 bases and V by 0 bases; bases with no gene match: 9. The germline CDR1 and CDR2 sequences are GTSNPN and SVGIG (reference sequence). The DNA for the CDR3 is TGTGCCTGGAGTGTACTTGGGGGGGTATTAACCGGGGAGCTGTTTTTT. This translates into CAWSVLGGVLTGELFF.

The rearrangement uses TRBV6-5 and TRBJ1-2; D may be TRBD1 (6 bases). V was pared by 8 bases and J by 3 bases, with 13 bases between. Germline V gene data show CDR1 as MNHEY and CDR2 as SVGAGI. This CDR3 contains 13 residues. The CDR3 DNA reads as TGTGCCAGCGGCGAACAGGGCTACTATGGCTACACCTTC. Translating gives CASGEQGYYGYTF.

The chain combines TRBV19 with TRBJ2-2; D unresolved. V lost 0 bases and J 7 bases, leaving 9 bases between the germline ends. The CDR3 runs 14 residues. Germline CDR1 LNHDA, CDR2 SQIVND (reference sequence). The CDR3 sequence: CASSIDAQIGELFF. CDR3 coding DNA: TGTGCCAGTAGTATAGACGCACAAATCGGGGAGCTGTTTTTT. The whole variable domain, remainder taken from reference TRBV19 and TRBJ2-2, is DGGITQSPKYLFRKEGQNVTLSCEQNLNHDAMYWYRQDPGQGLRLIYYSQIVNDFQKGDIAEGYSVSREKKESFPLTVTSAQKNPTAFYLCASSIDAQIGELFFGEGSRLTVL.

The chain combines TRBV5-1 with TRBJ1-5; D unresolved. The CDR3 totals 13 residues. Germline CDR1 reads SGHRS; CDR2 reads YFSETQ. Trimming left V 1 base short and J 4 bases short, with 6 bases between. This CDR3 reads CASSLNSNQPQHF. CDR3 nucleotide sequence: TGCGCCAGCAGCTTGAACTCAAATCAGCCCCAGCATTTT.

J is TRBJ1-3 and V is TRBV4-2; D unresolved. The V gene lost 0 bases and the J gene lost 4 bases, with 13 bases spanning the gap. The V gene's germline CDR1 is LGHNA and CDR2 YNFKEQ. This CDR3 has 16 residues. The CDR3 DNA reads as TGTGCCAGCAGCCAAGATGGAATCCCGGGGGGAAACACCATATATTTT. This sequence encodes CASSQDGIPGGNTIYF.

The gene calls are TRBV19 and TRBJ1-6, with TRBD1 identical over 9 bases. Germline V CDR1 and CDR2: LNHDA, SQIVND (reference sequence). The V and J ends lost 9 bases and 10 bases, in that order; junction bases with no gene match: 7. There are 13 residues in the CDR3. DNA for the CDR3: TGTGCCAGCCGGGACAGGGTGAAATCACCCCTCCACTTT. It encodes CASRDRVKSPLHF.

This chain uses TRBV28 with TRBJ1-4, with D uncertain. Germline CDR1 and CDR2: MDHEN and SYDVKM. The CDR3 runs 15 residues. The V gene lost 5 bases and the J gene lost 4 bases, with 14 bases spanning the gap. The DNA for the CDR3 is TGTGCCAGCAGTCCAAGGACCGGGGATAATGAAAAACTGTTTTTT. Protein sequence: CASSPRTGDNEKLFF.